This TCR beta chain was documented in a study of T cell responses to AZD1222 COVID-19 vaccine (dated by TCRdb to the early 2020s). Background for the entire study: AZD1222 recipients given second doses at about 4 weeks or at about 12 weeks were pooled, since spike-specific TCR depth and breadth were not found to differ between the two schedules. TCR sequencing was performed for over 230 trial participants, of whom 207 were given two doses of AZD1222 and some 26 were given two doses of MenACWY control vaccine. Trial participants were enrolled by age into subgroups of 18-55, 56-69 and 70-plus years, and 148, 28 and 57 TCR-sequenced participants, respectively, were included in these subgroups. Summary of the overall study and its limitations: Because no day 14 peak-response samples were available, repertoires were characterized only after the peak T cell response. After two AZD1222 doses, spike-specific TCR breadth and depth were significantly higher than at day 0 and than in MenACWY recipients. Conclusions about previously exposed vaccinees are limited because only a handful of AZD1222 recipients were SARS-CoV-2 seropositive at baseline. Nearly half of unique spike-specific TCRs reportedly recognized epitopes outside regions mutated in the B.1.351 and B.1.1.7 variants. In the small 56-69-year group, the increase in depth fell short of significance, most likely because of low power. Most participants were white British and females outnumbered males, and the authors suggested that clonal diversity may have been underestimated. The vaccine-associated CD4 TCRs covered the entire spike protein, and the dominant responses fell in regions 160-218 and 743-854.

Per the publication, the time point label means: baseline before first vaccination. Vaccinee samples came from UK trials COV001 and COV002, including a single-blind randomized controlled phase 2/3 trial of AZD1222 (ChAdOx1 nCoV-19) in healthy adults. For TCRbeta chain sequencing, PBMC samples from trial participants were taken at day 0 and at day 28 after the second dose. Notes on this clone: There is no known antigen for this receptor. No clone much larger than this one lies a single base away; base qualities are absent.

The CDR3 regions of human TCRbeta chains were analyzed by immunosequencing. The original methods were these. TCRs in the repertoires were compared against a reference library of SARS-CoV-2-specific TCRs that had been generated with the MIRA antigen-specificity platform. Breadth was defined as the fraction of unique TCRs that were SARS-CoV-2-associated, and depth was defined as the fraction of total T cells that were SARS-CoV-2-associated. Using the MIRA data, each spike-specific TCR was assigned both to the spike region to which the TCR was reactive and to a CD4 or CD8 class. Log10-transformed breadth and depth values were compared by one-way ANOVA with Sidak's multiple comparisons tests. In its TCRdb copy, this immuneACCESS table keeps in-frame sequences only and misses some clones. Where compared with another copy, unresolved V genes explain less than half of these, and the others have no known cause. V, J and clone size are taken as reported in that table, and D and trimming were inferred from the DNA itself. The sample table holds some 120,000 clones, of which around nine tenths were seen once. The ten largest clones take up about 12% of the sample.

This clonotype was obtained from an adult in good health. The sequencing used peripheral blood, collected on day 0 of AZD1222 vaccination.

For the CDR3, the sequence is CASSRESNTGELFF. The DNA reads TGCGCCAGCAGTCGAGAAAGCAACACCGGGGAGCTGTTTTTT. The receptor chain draws on TRBV5-1 and TRBJ2-2, with the D gene not clear enough to name. The CDR3 covers 14 residues, taking in both the cysteine and the phenylalanine. Only CDR3 DNA remains: 42 bases, in frame from the first base. A distance of 10 bases separates the germline ends of V and J, which lose 5 bases and 2 bases respectively. Taken from the germline V gene, the CDR1 and CDR2 loops are SGHRS and YFSETQ.